These 22 T cell receptor beta chains share one sample of origin, sequenced in a study of response to subunit inactivated influenza vaccine. TCRdb itself ran the RT-PCR reads through MiXCR, one entry per CDR3 protein. Among fewer than 600,000 distinct CDR3 sequences listed, approximately 7.7% were seen once. The sequences come from PBMCs from blood, collected 23 to 25 months after vaccination. The source of these receptors is a man aged 50-75 years who received an inactivated influenza vaccine.

This clonotype was recorded many times. The chain carries TRBV7-8 and TRBJ2-3; D is unclear. Deletions cut 5 bases from V and 1 base from J, with 13 bases between. In germline, CDR1 is SGHVS, CDR2 FQNEAQ. There are 15 residues in the CDR3. The DNA of the CDR3 is TGTGCCAGCAGCATGCACTACCTCCGCACAGATACGCAGTATTTT. Amino acid sequence: CASSMHYLRTDTQYF. Based on the CDR3 plus reference TRBV7-8 and TRBJ2-3, the full variable domain is GAGVSQSPRYKVAKRGQDVALRCDPISGHVSLFWYQQALGQGPEFLTYFQNEAQLDKSGLPSDRFFAERPEGSVSTLKIQRTQQEDSAVYLCASSMHYLRTDTQYFGPGTRLTVL.

This clonotype was detected many times. A read error may produce the germline difference seen at one junction end. The chain couples TRBV5-1 to TRBJ2-5, with a possible D match to TRBD2 (6 bases). CDR3 size: 14 residues. Germline V gives CDR1 SGHRS, CDR2 YFSETQ. The CDR3 coding sequence is TGTGCCAGCAGCTTAGTCGGGGGCCAAGAGACCCAGTACTTC. It specifies CASSLVGGQETQYF. Combining the CDR3 with reference TRBV5-1 and TRBJ2-5 gives the whole variable domain KAGVTQTPRYLIKTRGQQVTLSCSPISGHRSVSWYQQTPGQGLQFLFEYFSETQRNKGNFPGRFSGRQFSNSRSEMNVSTLELGDSALYLCASSLVGGQETQYFGPGTRLLVL.

This clonotype was counted at least ten times. This chain joins TRBV29-1 and TRBJ2-1, with D possibly TRBD2 on 5 matching bases. CDR3 length: 15 residues. Germline loops: CDR1 SQVTM, CDR2 ANQGSEA. V lost 3 bases and J lost 4, with 16 bases in between. The CDR3 spells CSVEGGFPGYNEQFF. The CDR3 DNA follows: TGCAGCGTTGAGGGCGGGTTCCCCGGATACAATGAGCAGTTCTTC.

This clonotype was found a few times. The chain carries TRBV15 and TRBJ2-7; a possible D gene is TRBD1 (5 bases). V lost 0 bases, J lost 2 bases, and 17 bases lay in between. The CDR3 covers 17 residues. Germline CDR1 is LNHNV and CDR2 is YYDKDF (reference sequence). Here the CDR3 reads CATSREGRQGTAYEQYF. For the CDR3, the DNA is TGTGCCACCAGCAGAGAGGGCCGCCAGGGCACCGCCTACGAGCAGTACTTC.

This clonotype has more than one count but fewer than ten. CDR3 in DNA: TGTGCCAGCAGCGTACGGACAGATTACAATGAGCAGTTCTTC. It yields the protein CASSVRTDYNEQFF. The chain recombines TRBV9 with TRBJ2-1; D might be TRBD1 (6 bases). The CDR3 loop spans 14 amino acids. From germline, CDR1 is SGDLS and CDR2 YYNGEE. Trimming cost V 1 base and J 4 bases, with 9 bases left between them.

This clonotype was observed a few times. The chain links TRBV7-3 to TRBJ1-5, with TRBD1 as a possible D gene (5 bases). This CDR3 contains 10 residues. Trimming stripped 5 bases from V and 14 bases from J, with 10 bases between. Germline V CDR1 and CDR2: SGHTA, FQGTGA. In DNA form, the CDR3 reads TGTGCCAGCAGCCCCATCAGGGAGCATTTT. It encodes CASSPIREHF. Together with reference TRBV7-3 and TRBJ1-5, the CDR3 gives the full variable domain: GAGVSQTPSNKVTEKGKYVELRCDPISGHTALYWYRQSLGQGPEFLIYFQGTGAADDSGLPNDRFFAVRPEGSVSTLKIQRTERGDSAVYLCASSPIREHFGDGTRLSIL.

This clonotype was seen a few times. CDR3 coding DNA: TGCGCCAGCAGCCTTCTGTGGGGGGGGCGAGCAGATACGCAGTATTTT. Translated: CASSLLWGGRADTQYF. The gene calls are TRBV4-3 and TRBJ2-3, with D maybe TRBD2 (7 bases). V was cut by 4 bases and J by 4 bases, with 18 bases left in between. CDR1 is LGHNA, CDR2 YSLEER, per germline. This CDR3 comprises 16 residues.

The chain employs TRBV7-2 and TRBJ2-5, with TRBD2 matching over 12 bases. The CDR3 runs 15 residues. V trimming: 5 bases; J trimming: 4 bases; junction bases outside the gene matches: 5. Per germline, CDR1 SGHTA and CDR2 FQGNSA. CDR3 sequence reads: CASSIPTSGRETQYF. The DNA of the CDR3 is TGTGCCAGCAGCATCCCGACTAGCGGGAGAGAGACCCAGTACTTC.

This clonotype was counted a few times. This chain links TRBV5-1 with TRBJ2-3, with D perhaps TRBD1 (5 bases). V shed 2 bases and J shed 7 bases, with 20 bases lying between them. The V gene's germline CDR1 is SGHRS and CDR2 YFSETQ. CDR3 length: 16 amino acids. The CDR3: CASSFMNSDTPHTQYF. The CDR3 DNA is TGCGCCAGCAGCTTTATGAACTCGGACACCCCTCATACGCAGTATTTT.

There are many counts of this clonotype. The chain has TRBV4-3 and TRBJ2-1; no definite D call. The CDR3 is 14 amino acids. The V gene's germline CDR1 is LGHNA and CDR2 YSLEER. V shed 0 bases and J shed 6 bases, with 9 bases lying between them. CDR3 protein: CASSQDTTFNEQFF. CDR3 nucleotides: TGCGCCAGCAGCCAAGACACTACCTTCAATGAGCAGTTCTTC.

The V call is TRBV5-6, the J call TRBJ1-1; D call uncertain. Looked up from germline, CDR1 is SGHDT and CDR2 is YYEEEE. CDR3 length: 14 amino acids. Trimming shortened V by 0 bases and J by 3 bases, and 9 bases separated the two germline ends. Here the CDR3 reads CASSLANGDTEAFF. CDR3 sequence (DNA): TGTGCCAGCAGCTTGGCCAACGGGGACACTGAAGCTTTCTTT.

There are many counts of this clonotype. The chain employs TRBV10-3 and TRBJ2-6; 7 bases are a match to TRBD1. The germline gives CDR1 ENHRY, CDR2 SYGVKD. The CDR3 sequence is 16 residues long. Trimming at V came to 8 bases and at J to 2 bases, leaving 9 bases not matched to a gene. In DNA, the CDR3 is TGTGCCATCGGTCGACAGGGTAATACTGGGGCCAACGTCCTGACTTTC. This translates into CAIGRQGNTGANVLTF.

There are many counts of this clonotype. As DNA, the CDR3 is TGCAGTGCCACGGGACTAGCGGGAGTACCCTACAATGAGCAGTTCTTC. It codes for CSATGLAGVPYNEQFF. The chain combines TRBV20-1 with TRBJ2-1; 14 bases line up with TRBD2. The junction had 6 bases not matched to a gene; V was cut back by 6 bases and J by 2 bases. The CDR3 has 16 residues. Germline V gene data show CDR1 as DFQATT and CDR2 as SNEGSKA (reference sequence).

There are many counts of this clonotype. The gene calls are TRBV7-2 and TRBJ2-3; TRBD2 aligns across 7 bases. Losses at the gene ends were 4 bases for V and 2 bases for J; bases not matched to a gene: 3. The CDR3 sequence is 14 residues long. CDR1 and CDR2 from the germline V gene are SGHTA and FQGNSA. The CDR3 protein is CASSSRDYTDTQYF. CDR3 nucleotides: TGTGCCAGCAGCTCCCGGGACTACACAGATACGCAGTATTTT.

Concerning this clonotype itself: Germline and junction disagree at one end, which may indicate a read error. The J gene is TRBJ2-2, the V gene TRBV7-8, with 9 bases that match TRBD1. Germline V gene lookup returns CDR1 SGHVS and CDR2 FQNEAQ. This CDR3 is 14 amino acids long. The chain's CDR3 is CARSHRQGVGELFF. DNA of the CDR3: TGTGCCCGCAGCCATCGACAGGGGGTCGGGGAGCTGTTTTTT.

This sequence joins TRBV6-2 or TRBV6-3 and TRBJ2-3, with TRBD2 as a possible D gene (5 bases). This CDR3 has 15 residues. Between the trimmed V and J ends, which lost 8 bases and 2 bases, there was a span of 17 bases. Germline CDR1 MNHEY, CDR2 SVGEGT. This CDR3 is CASWRLAGPTDTQYF. The CDR3 bases are TGTGCCAGCTGGCGTCTAGCCGGCCCCACAGATACGCAGTATTTT.

This chain joins TRBV6-1 and TRBJ2-1; TRBD2 might be the D (5 bases). Trimming removed 7 bases from V and 3 bases from J, with 16 bases in between. This CDR3 comprises 15 residues. Germline V gene lookup returns CDR1 MNHNS and CDR2 SASEGT. CDR3 nucleotide sequence: TGTGCCAGCAAAAAGGAGGCCCGAATCTACAATGAGCAGTTCTTC. It translates to CASKKEARIYNEQFF.

This rearrangement joins TRBV10-3 to TRBJ2-6; 10 bases fit TRBD2. Germline CDR1 and CDR2: ENHRY and SYGVKD. The V and J ends lost 3 bases and 0 bases, in that order; junction bases with no gene match: 2. This CDR3 has 17 residues. CDR3 DNA sequence: TGTGCCATCAGTGAAACTAGCGGGATCTCTGGGGCCAACGTCCTGACTTTC. Protein: CAISETSGISGANVLTF.

This clonotype was found a few times. The chain has TRBV7-2 and TRBJ2-3; the D gene could be TRBD1 or TRBD2 (5 bases each). This CDR3 contains 16 residues. The V end was cut by 2 bases, the J end by 4 bases, with 16 bases between. CDR1 and CDR2 (germline): SGHTA, FQGNSA. CDR3 region: CASSLSGGMGADTQYF. CDR3 coding DNA: TGTGCCAGCAGCTTAAGCGGCGGAATGGGGGCAGATACGCAGTATTTT.

This clonotype was detected many times. This chain uses TRBV20-1 with TRBJ2-7; D is undetermined. The CDR3 covers 14 residues. Germline V gene data show CDR1 as DFQATT and CDR2 as SNEGSKA (reference sequence). Between the trimmed V and J ends, which lost 2 bases and 3 bases, there was a span of 14 bases. As DNA, the CDR3 is TGCAGTGCTAGACCTCCCATGAGAGACTACGAGCAGTACTTC. Its protein is CSARPPMRDYEQYF.

The chain is built from TRBV5-1 and TRBJ2-3, with 7 bases fitting TRBD2. Germline V gene data show CDR1 as SGHRS and CDR2 as YFSETQ. V shed 2 bases, J shed 2 bases, and the junction held 5 bases outside the gene matches. The CDR3 consists of 15 residues. The CDR3 loop is CASSFFAGVTDTQYF. CDR3 nucleotides: TGCGCCAGCAGCTTTTTCGCGGGGGTCACAGATACGCAGTATTTT. The full variable domain, rest sourced from reference TRBV5-1 and TRBJ2-3, is KAGVTQTPRYLIKTRGQQVTLSCSPISGHRSVSWYQQTPGQGLQFLFEYFSETQRNKGNFPGRFSGRQFSNSRSEMNVSTLELGDSALYLCASSFFAGVTDTQYFGPGTRLTVL.

This clonotype occurred many times. V is TRBV3-1 and J is TRBJ1-1, with D hard to call. Trimming shortened V by 3 bases and J by 0 bases, and 14 bases separated the two germline ends. CDR3 size: 16 residues. Per germline, CDR1 LGHDT and CDR2 YNNKEL (reference sequence). CDR3 nucleotide sequence: TGTGCCAGCAGCCAGCGTGGGTACAGCATGAACACTGAAGCTTTCTTT. Amino acids: CASSQRGYSMNTEAFF.